This T cell receptor (beta chain) was obtained from a study of cytomegalovirus exposure and HLA in healthy donors. For the study at large: Out of about 190 million T cells, an earlier analysis found 117 million unique TCR beta sequences in total. Regarding the study as a whole: Several top significant clusters appeared, in a later analysis, to be linked to common viral pathogens. Available immune exposure information was restricted to CMV serostatus only.

In the PCR, 60 Vbeta and 13 Jbeta primers were used. TCRdb's copy holds only in-frame clones and misses some; the assay was immunoSEQ multiplex PCR. Of 100,000 to 150,000 clones listed, around 68% are singletons. For this clone: The target antigen is unknown.

CDR1 is LGHNA and CDR2 is YNFKEQ in the germline V gene. V was pared by 2 bases and J by 8 bases, with 5 bases of the junction left unmatched. This CDR3 has 15 residues. Though probably carrying unrecorded immune exposures, donors were nominally healthy at sampling. Sequencing was performed on PBMCs. The chain combines TRBV4-2 with TRBJ1-4; 10 nucleotides match TRBD1. The receptor was isolated from a man aged 35 to 55 in good health and CMV-seropositive. The CDR3 is CASSQRQGAEEKLFF. The DNA of the CDR3 is TGTGCCAGCAGCCAAAGACAGGGGGCGGAAGAAAAACTGTTTTTT.